Listed below are T cell receptor beta chains from one sample, sequenced in a study of vaccination and CD4 T cells after COVID-19. Their target antigens are unknown. One entry per CDR3 protein results from TCRdb running MiXCR on the PCR reads. The profile shows around 7,000 distinct CDR3 sequences, around 50% of them singletons. The sequencing sample was made of CD4+ T cells from blood, cultured in vitro. These receptor sequences come from a human donor in good health. Each CDR3 is given with its conserved first and last residue. Fields, in order: V gene, CDR3 protein.

V gene: TRBV6-1; CDR3 protein: CASGASGGYTDTQYF
V gene: TRBV6-1; CDR3 protein: CASTPRGGRPEQYF
V gene: TRBV7-9; CDR3 protein: CASSLVSGFFTEAFF
V gene: TRBV28; CDR3 protein: CASLGGGPQHF
V gene: TRBV20-1; CDR3 protein: CSARDRSGSSYNEQFF
V gene: TRBV7-2; CDR3 protein: CAIARETQYF
V gene: TRBV11-2; CDR3 protein: CASSSTRDRGSYEQYF
V gene: TRBV27; CDR3 protein: CASRPMRAVSNQPQHF
V gene: TRBV6-5; CDR3 protein: CASSYRQDPVAHYGYTF
V gene: TRBV20-1; CDR3 protein: CSAREFSGGYGYTF
V gene: TRBV6-2/TRBV6-3; CDR3 protein: CASRDSRTGAHTDTQYF
V gene: TRBV6-1; CDR3 protein: CASKDRGHRARLSEQYF
V gene: TRBV6-1; CDR3 protein: CASRTGGGNTIYF
V gene: TRBV5-1; CDR3 protein: CASSDRVSYEQYF
V gene: TRBV19; CDR3 protein: CASSIGNMNTEAFF
V gene: TRBV7-9; CDR3 protein: CASSLAAGAGELFF
V gene: TRBV20-1; CDR3 protein: CSAHRAGSHYEQYF
V gene: TRBV29-1; CDR3 protein: CSVGTSGLTHEQYF
V gene: TRBV11-2; CDR3 protein: CASSLDVNTEAFF
V gene: TRBV20-1; CDR3 protein: CSASGGAVDTQYF
V gene: TRBV6-1; CDR3 protein: CASRGTATNYGYTF
V gene: TRBV30; CDR3 protein: CAWTTGGGYTF
V gene: TRBV4-1; CDR3 protein: CASSQLSPRRGNEQFF
V gene: TRBV7-2; CDR3 protein: CASSLASQGSEQYF
V gene: TRBV7-2; CDR3 protein: CASSLGLASSYEQYF
V gene: TRBV6-5; CDR3 protein: CASSYGTATDTQYF
V gene: TRBV19; CDR3 protein: CASKPRGRDYGYTF